This T cell receptor (beta chain) was observed in a study of CD8 T cells in Susac syndrome. A quantity of about 0.5 to 1 ug RNA underwent reverse transcription using random hexamers. TCRdb independently ran MiXCR on the immunoSEQ multiplex PCR reads; one entry per CDR3 protein. This table has fewer than 90,000 distinct CDR3 sequences, 94% appearing once. The clonotype comes from a human donor with Susac syndrome. Sequenced: CD8+ T cells from PBMCs.

In DNA, the CDR3 is TGCAGTGCTAGACAGGGGTATGAGCAGTTCTTC. Translation: CSARQGYEQFF. This chain connects TRBV20-1 to TRBJ2-1; the D gene is possibly TRBD1 (6 bases). The CDR3 contains 11 residues. V was clipped by 2 bases and J by 8 bases, with 7 bases between them. The germline CDR1 and CDR2 sequences are DFQATT and SNEGSKA (reference sequence).